This is a list of T cell receptor beta chains from one sample in a study of cytomegalovirus exposure and HLA in healthy donors. Profiling relied on immunoSEQ multiplex PCR, and the TCRdb table lists in-frame clones only, not all of them. The sample carries over 150,000 clones, about 85% recorded once. Input material: PBMCs. Source of these receptors: a man younger than 35 in good health and CMV-seropositive. Each CDR3 is given with its conserved first and last residue. D genes are given only for firm matches. Clone sizes are given selectively: once, few, many, or a class where the clone is expanded.

V	J	size	D	DNA	CDR3
TRBV5-1	TRBJ2-2	NA	NA	TGCGCCAGCAGCTTGTCGAGCTTCGGCGGGGAGCTGTTTTTT	CASSLSSFGGELFF
TRBV2	TRBJ1-2	NA	TRBD1	TGTGCCAGCAGTGCCGGGACAGGGGGAGGCTACACCTTC	CASSAGTGGGYTF
TRBV28	TRBJ2-7	NA	TRBD1	TGTGCGTCCGGGACAGGGGACTACGAGCAGTACTTC	CASGTGDYEQYF
TRBV7-2	TRBJ1-1	NA	NA	TGTGCCAGCACCTGGGGAGGGGGGCTTGAAGCTTTCTTT	CASTWGGGLEAFF
TRBV5-1	TRBJ2-3	NA	NA	TGCGCCAGCAGCTTTACAGGGATCTTCGGCACAGATACGCAGTATTTT	CASSFTGIFGTDTQYF
TRBV6-5	TRBJ2-3	NA	NA	TGTGCCAGCAGGGTATGGCAGGGCACAGATACGCAGTATTTT	CASRVWQGTDTQYF
TRBV7-2	TRBJ2-1	few	TRBD1	TGTGCCAGCAGCCCCGACAGGGATGAGCAGTTCTTC	CASSPDRDEQFF
TRBV7-8	TRBJ2-5	NA	NA	TGTGCCAGCGCCCCCGAAGCAGGCGAGACCCAGTACTTC	CASAPEAGETQYF
TRBV5-1	TRBJ2-1	NA	TRBD2	TGCGCCAGCAGCTCGCAAGCTAGCGGGGGGGCCAGCGAGCAGTTCTTC	CASSSQASGGASEQFF
TRBV15	TRBJ1-5	NA	NA	TGTGCCACCAGCAGAGAAGACAGGACGGGAACTAGCAATCAGCCCCAGCATTTT	CATSREDRTGTSNQPQHF
TRBV27	TRBJ2-2	NA	TRBD2	TGTGCCAGCAGTTTAAACATCCCAGCGGGAGTCCCCGGGGAGCTGTTTTTT	CASSLNIPAGVPGELFF
TRBV19	TRBJ2-3	NA	TRBD2	TGTGCCAGTAGTATGGGCGGGGGAGATACGCAGTATTTT	CASSMGGGDTQYF
TRBV10-2	TRBJ2-2	NA	NA	TGCGCCAGCAGTAGCCCCGGGGAGCTGTTTTTT	CASSSPGELFF
TRBV29-1	TRBJ2-3	NA	TRBD2	TGCAGCGTTGTCATCCTAGCGGGAGGGCCAGGAGATACGCAGTATTTT	CSVVILAGGPGDTQYF
TRBV29-1	TRBJ1-2	NA	NA	TGCAGCGTTGGGGCAGGGCAAAACTATGGCTACACCTTC	CSVGAGQNYGYTF
TRBV30	TRBJ2-1	NA	TRBD1	TGTGCCTGGAGCTCCGGACAGGGGTCCTACAATGAGCAGTTCTTC	CAWSSGQGSYNEQFF
TRBV5-6	TRBJ1-1	once	NA	TGTGCCAGCAGGTCGGAAGGTGAGGGAATGAACACTGAAGCTTTCTTT	CASRSEGEGMNTEAFF
TRBV7-9	TRBJ2-7	NA	NA	TGTGCCAGCAGTACGACAGAGGAATTTAAATACGAGCAGTACTTC	CASSTTEEFKYEQYF
TRBV5-1	TRBJ2-5	NA	NA	TGCGCCAGCCGCTACTCGGGGGAGACCCAGTACTTC	CASRYSGETQYF
TRBV5-6	TRBJ1-1	NA	NA	TGTGCCAGCAGCTTGGAGAGGGGGATGAACACTGAAGCTTTCTTT	CASSLERGMNTEAFF
TRBV27	TRBJ2-5	NA	TRBD1	TGTGCCAGCAGCCTTCGCCCGGACAGGGGGCTCGAGACCCAGTACTTC	CASSLRPDRGLETQYF
TRBV6-5	TRBJ1-1	NA	TRBD1	TGTGCCAGCAGCTGGACAGGAGAAACTGAAGCTTTCTTT	CASSWTGETEAFF
TRBV28	TRBJ2-6	NA	NA	TGTGCCAGCAGTAGGCCCAGGGGCGCTGGGGCCAACGTCCTGACTTTC	CASSRPRGAGANVLTF
TRBV5-4	TRBJ2-3	NA	TRBD2	TGTGCCAGCAGCCAAGCGGGCGGGGGGAGCACTAGCACAGATACGCAGTATTTT	CASSQAGGGSTSTDTQYF
TRBV19	TRBJ1-6	NA	TRBD1	TGTGCCAGTAGTATCGGGGGACAGGGGGTTTCACCCCTCCACTTT	CASSIGGQGVSPLHF
TRBV28	TRBJ1-2	NA	NA	TGTGCCAGCAAGGGGTACTATGGCTACACCTTC	CASKGYYGYTF
TRBV28	TRBJ2-7	NA	TRBD1	TGTGCCAGCCGACAGGGGACCTACGAGCAGTACTTC	CASRQGTYEQYF
TRBV6-1	TRBJ2-2	NA	NA	TGTGCCAGCAGTGAAATTATTCGAGGGGGAAGGGTCACCGGGGAGCTGTTTTTT	CASSEIIRGGRVTGELFF
TRBV28	TRBJ1-4	NA	NA	TGTGCCAGCAGCCTCGGGACTCCGAACGAAAAACTGTTTTTT	CASSLGTPNEKLFF
TRBV11-3	TRBJ2-2	NA	NA	TGTGCCAGCAGCCCGGTTGGGGGCGTCGGGGAGCTGTTTTTT	CASSPVGGVGELFF
TRBV12-5	TRBJ1-2	NA	NA	TGTGCTAGTGGTTTCTCCGACACGGATGGCTACACCTTC	CASGFSDTDGYTF
TRBV28	TRBJ2-1	NA	NA	TGTGCCAGCAGGTCCGCAGCGGGCGGTACCTACAATGAGCAGTTCTTC	CASRSAAGGTYNEQFF
TRBV5-1	TRBJ2-1	NA	TRBD2	TGCGCCAGCAGCCCCGTAGCGGGAGGGGGGAGAGCGAACTCCTACAATGAGCAGTTCTTC	CASSPVAGGGRANSYNEQFF